The 30 T cell receptor beta chains below were found in one sample sequenced in a study of shared clonotypes between healthy human individuals. Clones were read by immunoSEQ multiplex PCR, and TCRdb kept only the in-frame ones, dropping some. There are a few million clones in the sample; more than 80% occur only once, and under 0.15% lies in the top ten. The specimen sequenced was naive CD4+ T cells sorted from blood. As for subset: CD45RA+ positively selected. These receptors originate from a man aged 18-30 years in good health.

V is TRBV5-1 and J is TRBJ2-1; 13 nucleotides agree with TRBD2. CDR1 and CDR2 from the germline V gene are SGHRS and YFSETQ. This CDR3 contains 19 residues. Germline trimming cut 0 bases from V and 0 bases from J; bases unmatched to any gene: 6. In DNA, the CDR3 is TGCGCCAGCAGCTTGGGGGGGACTAGCGGGGCTAGCTCCTACAATGAGCAGTTCTTC. It encodes CASSLGGTSGASSYNEQFF.

CDR3 nucleotides: TGTGCCAGCAGTTTAGCAGGGGTAGCTTTCTTT. This encodes CASSLAGVAFF. This chain uses TRBV27 with TRBJ1-1; TRBD1 is a possible D gene (6 bases). From germline, CDR1 is MNHEY and CDR2 SMNVEV (reference sequence). This CDR3 has 11 residues. V was cut by 2 bases and J by 10 bases, with 8 bases left in between.

The V and J genes are TRBV9 and TRBJ2-2; 7 bases fit TRBD2. Trimming removed 6 bases from V and 3 bases from J; junction bases left unmatched: 5. Germline CDR1 is SGDLS and CDR2 is YYNGEE. The CDR3 loop spans 14 amino acids. CDR3 nucleotides: TGTGCCAGCAAGCGGGGCCCCGACACCGGGGAGCTGTTTTTT. Translating it yields CASKRGPDTGELFF.

Concerning this clone: The same CDR3 also results from other DNA sequences found in this sample. J is TRBJ2-7 and V is TRBV2; no clear D. This CDR3 has 11 amino acids. Germline lookup yields CDR1 SNHLY and CDR2 FYNNEI. Trimming took off 4 bases at V and 4 bases at J, with 5 bases between the two ends. The CDR3 here is CASSVGYEQYF. The CDR3 nucleotides read TGTGCCAGCAGTGTTGGGTACGAGCAGTACTTC.

This rearrangement joins TRBV18 to TRBJ2-2; 12 bases are a match to TRBD1. The CDR3 has 16 amino acids. Germline CDR1 reads KGHSH; CDR2 reads LQKENI. Trimming took 0 bases from V and 7 from J; bases not matched to a gene: 3. Here the CDR3 DNA reads TGTGCCAGCTCACCACCGGGACAGGGGGCTGTCGGGGAGCTGTTTTTT. This sequence encodes CASSPPGQGAVGELFF. Supplemented by reference TRBV18 and TRBJ2-2, the full variable domain reads NAGVMQNPRHLVRRRGQEARLRCSPMKGHSHVYWYRQLPEEGLKFMVYLQKENIIDESGMPKERFSAEFPKEGPSILRIQQVVRGDSAAYFCASSPPGQGAVGELFFGEGSRLTVL.

The chain links TRBV19 to TRBJ1-5; no definite D call. The V gene lost 9 bases and the J gene lost 1 base, with 13 bases spanning the gap. CDR1 LNHDA and CDR2 SQIVND come from the germline V gene (reference sequence). CDR3 length: 14 amino acids. The CDR3 DNA follows: TGTGCCAGCCTTCAAGGCAGGAGCAATCAGCCCCAGCATTTT. It codes for CASLQGRSNQPQHF.

The chain couples TRBV28 to TRBJ2-2; tentative D call: TRBD2 (6 bases). The germline V gene encodes CDR1 MDHEN and CDR2 SYDVKM. V was trimmed by 5 bases and J by 5 bases, leaving 12 bases between them. This CDR3 is built from 14 residues. The CDR3 spells CASSRGIRTGELFF. The DNA for the CDR3 is TGTGCCAGCAGTCGCGGGATTAGGACCGGGGAGCTGTTTTTT. Complete variable domain (other parts from reference TRBV28 and TRBJ2-2): DVKVTQSSRYLVKRTGEKVFLECVQDMDHENMFWYRQDPGLGLRLIYFSYDVKMKEKGDIPEGYSVSREKKERFSLILESASTNQTSMYLCASSRGIRTGELFFGEGSRLTVL.

This CDR3 is CASSLDRTANSPLHF. The CDR3 DNA follows: TGTGCCAGCAGCTTGGACCGGACAGCTAATTCACCCCTCCACTTT. J is TRBJ1-6 and V is TRBV5-5; tentatively, D is TRBD1 (6 bases). Per the germline V gene, CDR1 is SGHKS and CDR2 is YYEKEE (reference sequence). The V end lost 0 bases, the J end lost 6 bases, and 10 bases lay between the germline ends. CDR3 size: 15 residues. Together with reference TRBV5-5 and TRBJ1-6, the CDR3 gives the full variable domain: DAGVTQSPTHLIKTRGQQVTLRCSPISGHKSVSWYQQVLGQGPQFIFQYYEKEERGRGNFPDRFSARQFPNYSSELNVNALLLGDSALYLCASSLDRTANSPLHFGNGTRLTVT.

This chain joins TRBV4-1 and TRBJ2-7; D not certain. The CDR3 totals 15 residues. Trimming pared 5 bases from V and 2 bases from J, leaving 16 bases between. Germline CDR1 is MGHRA and CDR2 is YSYEKL. The CDR3 loop reads CASSALSNPTYEQYF. Written as DNA, the CDR3 is TGCGCCAGCAGCGCTTTGTCGAACCCAACCTACGAGCAGTACTTC.

Only one count was recorded for this clone. The same CDR3 also results from other DNA sequences found in this sample. In DNA form, the CDR3 reads TGTGCCAGTAGTACGCCGGGACAGGGTAGAACTGAAGCTTTCTTT. Protein sequence: CASSTPGQGRTEAFF. This chain uses TRBV19 with TRBJ1-1; 9 bases are shared with TRBD1. The CDR3 is 15 residues long. The V gene end was trimmed by 4 bases and the J gene end by 5 bases; junction bases not matched to a gene: 8. Looked up from germline, CDR1 is LNHDA and CDR2 is SQIVND (reference sequence).

V gene TRBV5-4 combines with J gene TRBJ1-2; no definite D call. The CDR3 is made up of 14 amino acids. Germline CDR1 SGHNT, CDR2 YYREEE (reference sequence). The V gene lost 4 bases and the J gene lost 7 bases, with 17 bases spanning the gap. CDR3 sequence (DNA): TGTGCCAGCAGCCCCGGCACAGAGATTATTGGCTACACCTTC. As protein: CASSPGTEIIGYTF.

The J gene is TRBJ2-7, the V gene TRBV12-5; D uncertain. V shed 1 base and J shed 6 bases, with 16 bases lying between them. Germline CDR1 is LGHNT and CDR2 is FRNRAP. The CDR3 consists of 15 residues. This CDR3 is CASGLGEIVSGEQYF. The CDR3 DNA reads as TGTGCTAGTGGTTTGGGCGAGATTGTCTCGGGCGAGCAGTACTTC.

On this clone itself: Other nucleotide sequences in the sample specify the same CDR3. The rearrangement links TRBV18 to TRBJ1-1; 8 positions match TRBD1. Germline CDR1 reads KGHSH; CDR2 reads LQKENI. The CDR3 has 13 residues. Trimming at V came to 6 bases and at J to 4 bases, leaving 4 bases not matched to a gene. CDR3 in DNA: TGTGCCAGCTCTCTAGACAGGGGCACTGAAGCTTTCTTT. This translates into CASSLDRGTEAFF.

The gene calls are TRBV10-3 and TRBJ2-7; maybe TRBD2 (6 bases). The V and J ends lost 4 bases and 2 bases respectively, with 12 bases between them. Germline V gene data show CDR1 as ENHRY and CDR2 as SYGVKD. The CDR3 consists of 14 residues. The CDR3 bases are TGTGCCATCAGTGGGAGGGAGGCTCCCTACGAGCAGTACTTC. Its translation is CAISGREAPYEQYF.

This chain links TRBV5-4 with TRBJ1-6, with D possibly matching TRBD1 (6 bases). The ends were cut back, 3 bases at V and 7 bases at J, with 17 bases in the middle. Germline values: CDR1 SGHNT, CDR2 YYREEE (reference sequence). CDR3 length: 16 amino acids. The CDR3 sequence: CASSWVPGVKNSPLHF. CDR3 coding DNA: TGTGCCAGCAGCTGGGTGCCAGGGGTAAAGAATTCACCCCTCCACTTT.

CDR3: CASRQSGARGDEQFF. CDR3 nucleotide sequence: TGTGCCAGCAGACAAAGCGGCGCGCGGGGGGATGAGCAGTTCTTC. The gene calls are TRBV6-5 and TRBJ2-1; 8 bases line up with TRBD2. Germline CDR1 reads MNHEY; CDR2 reads SVGAGI. With V trimmed by 6 bases and J by 8 bases, 12 bases remained unmatched. CDR3 length: 15 amino acids.

This clone was recorded once. The identical CDR3 is also encoded by other nucleotide sequences in the sample. This sequence joins TRBV5-1 and TRBJ2-2; TRBD2 matches 9 bases. CDR3 length: 15 residues. Trimming took 0 bases from V and 3 from J; bases not matched to a gene: 0. The germline V gene has CDR1 SGHRS and CDR2 YFSETQ. The CDR3 loop reads CASSLASGDTGELFF. The CDR3 bases are TGCGCCAGCAGCTTGGCTAGCGGGGACACCGGGGAGCTGTTTTTT.

The chain combines TRBV28 with TRBJ2-1; D is possibly TRBD2 (6 bases). Trimming took off 0 bases at V and 2 bases at J, with 14 bases between the two ends. The CDR3 loop spans 17 amino acids. Germline V gene lookup returns CDR1 MDHEN and CDR2 SYDVKM. CDR3 amino acids: CASSLWGLSGTYNEQFF. Here the CDR3 DNA reads TGTGCCAGCAGTTTATGGGGACTTAGTGGGACCTACAATGAGCAGTTCTTC.

J is TRBJ2-4 and V is TRBV7-8; the match to TRBD2 covers 12 bases. The CDR3 has 18 residues. Germline V gene data show CDR1 as SGHVS and CDR2 as FQNEAQ. Trimming cost V 5 bases and J 0 bases; bases outside gene matches: 8. Written as DNA, the CDR3 is TGTGCCAGCAGCCCGAAACTAGCGGGAGGTCCAGCCAAAAACATTCAGTACTTC. Its protein is CASSPKLAGGPAKNIQYF.

The rearrangement joins TRBV30 to TRBJ2-1; TRBD2 aligns across 16 bases. CDR1 is GTSNPN, CDR2 SVGIG, per germline (reference sequence). V trimming: 5 bases; J trimming: 13 bases; junction bases outside the gene matches: 2. The CDR3 covers 12 residues. CDR3 protein: CAWGTSGRGQFF. The CDR3 nucleotides are TGTGCCTGGGGGACTAGCGGGAGGGGTCAGTTCTTC.

J is TRBJ2-7 and V is TRBV11-3; 8 nucleotides line up with TRBD1. The V gene's germline CDR1 is SGHNT and CDR2 YENEEA. The CDR3 is 13 amino acids. V dropped 4 bases and J dropped 1; count of bases not matched to a gene: 0. The CDR3 sequence: CASSWTGSYEQYF. For the CDR3, the DNA is TGTGCCAGCAGCTGGACAGGGTCCTACGAGCAGTACTTC.

This clone was observed a single time. The chain links TRBV19 to TRBJ2-7; 7 bases map to TRBD1. CDR1 and CDR2 from the germline V gene are LNHDA and SQIVND (reference sequence). The CDR3 has 15 amino acids. V was clipped by 6 bases and J by 0 bases; unmatched bases: 8. CDR3 region: CASSDRDSYSYEQYF. CDR3 nucleotide sequence: TGTGCCAGTAGCGACCGGGACAGCTACTCCTACGAGCAGTACTTC.

This chain connects TRBV6-1 to TRBJ2-7; D is unclear. The germline V gene encodes CDR1 MNHNS and CDR2 SASEGT. The CDR3 is made up of 12 amino acids. Trimming stripped 6 bases from V and 3 bases from J, with 9 bases between. CDR3 protein: CASSPPGYEQYF. CDR3 bases: TGTGCCAGCAGCCCTCCAGGCTACGAGCAGTACTTC.

A note on this clone: The sample contains more than one DNA sequence encoding this CDR3. The chain is built from TRBV6-5 and TRBJ1-1, with D unclear. This CDR3 is built from 12 residues. Germline CDR1 and CDR2: MNHEY and SVGAGI. Trimming removed 2 bases at V and 7 bases at J, with 8 bases between. CDR3 loop: CASSYGPGEAFF. CDR3 nucleotides: TGTGCCAGCAGTTACGGCCCGGGTGAAGCTTTCTTT.

The rearrangement joins TRBV12-5 to TRBJ2-1; D uncertain. This CDR3 region has 12 residues. V gave up 1 base and J gave up 5 bases, with 3 bases separating them. Germline V gene lookup returns CDR1 LGHNT and CDR2 FRNRAP. The CDR3 spells CASGLGNNEQFF. The CDR3 coding sequence is TGTGCTAGTGGTTTGGGGAACAATGAGCAGTTCTTC.

DNA for the CDR3: TGCGCCAGCAGCCAACTAGCGGGGGGAGTAGATACGCAGTATTTT. Its protein is CASSQLAGGVDTQYF. The gene calls are TRBV4-1 and TRBJ2-3; the match to TRBD2 covers 11 bases. The trim removed 2 bases at V and 5 bases at J, leaving 3 bases unmatched. The CDR3 has 15 amino acids. CDR1 is MGHRA and CDR2 is YSYEKL in the germline V gene.

This clone has just one count. The gene calls are TRBV9 and TRBJ2-6; D gene uncertain. Germline V gene lookup returns CDR1 SGDLS and CDR2 YYNGEE. The V end was cut by 2 bases, the J end by 0 bases, with 9 bases between. The CDR3 spans 16 residues. CDR3 DNA sequence: TGTGCCAGCAGCGTTTCGAAGGGCTCTGGGGCCAACGTCCTGACTTTC. Residues: CASSVSKGSGANVLTF.

V is TRBV18 and J is TRBJ2-7; 13 nucleotides match TRBD2. V dropped 6 bases and J dropped 6; count of bases not matched to a gene: 8. Germline CDR1 and CDR2: KGHSH and LQKENI. This CDR3 spans 15 amino acids. CDR3 in DNA: TGTGCCAGCTCCCCCGGGACTAGCGGGACGGCCGAGCAGTACTTC. It yields the protein CASSPGTSGTAEQYF.

The chain is built from TRBV4-1 and TRBJ1-2, with 9 bases matching TRBD1. V lost 0 bases and J lost 3; bases outside the gene matches: 5. CDR1 and CDR2 (germline): MGHRA, YSYEKL. The CDR3 extends over 16 amino acids. CDR3 region: CASSQEWGQGYYGYTF. CDR3 nucleotide sequence: TGCGCCAGCAGCCAAGAATGGGGACAGGGCTACTATGGCTACACCTTC.

This clone was recorded only once. The chain has TRBV6-6 and TRBJ2-7, with D tentatively TRBD1 (8 bases). The V end was cut by 2 bases, the J end by 4 bases, with 18 bases between. Germline CDR1 MNHNY, CDR2 SVGAGI (reference sequence). The CDR3 extends over 16 amino acids. Written as DNA, the CDR3 is TGTGCCAGCAGTTACCAAACCCCACAGGGGGGGTACGAGCAGTACTTC. Its translation is CASSYQTPQGGYEQYF.